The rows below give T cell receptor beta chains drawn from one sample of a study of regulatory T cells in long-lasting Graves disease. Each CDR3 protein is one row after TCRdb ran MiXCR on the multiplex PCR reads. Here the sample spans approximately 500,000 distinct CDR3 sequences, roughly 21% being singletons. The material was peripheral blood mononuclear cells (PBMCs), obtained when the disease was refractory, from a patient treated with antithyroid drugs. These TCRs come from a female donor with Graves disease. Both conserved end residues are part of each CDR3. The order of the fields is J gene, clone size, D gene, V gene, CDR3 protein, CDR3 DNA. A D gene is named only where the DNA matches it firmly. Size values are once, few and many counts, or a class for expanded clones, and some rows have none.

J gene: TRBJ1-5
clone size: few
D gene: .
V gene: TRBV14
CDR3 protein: CASSQTGYNQPQHF
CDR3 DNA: TGTGCCAGCAGCCAAACAGGTTACAATCAGCCCCAGCATTTT

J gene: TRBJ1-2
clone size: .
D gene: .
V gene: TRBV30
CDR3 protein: CAWSVRVDGYGYTF
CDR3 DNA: TGTGCCTGGAGTGTAAGGGTTGATGGCTATGGCTACACCTTC

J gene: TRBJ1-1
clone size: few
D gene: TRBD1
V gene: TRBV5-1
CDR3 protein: CASSYGQGVGGTEAFF
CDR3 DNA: TGCGCCAGCAGCTATGGACAGGGCGTGGGGGGCACTGAAGCTTTCTTT

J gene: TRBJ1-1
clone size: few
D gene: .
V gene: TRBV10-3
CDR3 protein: CAITTGGTEAFF
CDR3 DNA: TGTGCCATCACGACAGGCGGGACTGAAGCTTTCTTT

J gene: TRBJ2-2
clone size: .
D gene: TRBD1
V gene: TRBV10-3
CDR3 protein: CAISGDRGIVQDSGELFF
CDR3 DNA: TGTGCCATCAGCGGGGACAGGGGTATAGTCCAGGATTCCGGGGAGCTGTTTTTT

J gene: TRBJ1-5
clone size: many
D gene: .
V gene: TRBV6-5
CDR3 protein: CASSYAGAVGQPQHF
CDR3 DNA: TGTGCCAGCAGTTACGCAGGGGCTGTTGGTCAGCCCCAGCATTTT

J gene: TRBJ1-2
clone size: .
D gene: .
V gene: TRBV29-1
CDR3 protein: CAAGSGGDNYGYTF
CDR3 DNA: TGCGCTGCAGGGAGCGGAGGGGATAACTATGGCTACACCTTC

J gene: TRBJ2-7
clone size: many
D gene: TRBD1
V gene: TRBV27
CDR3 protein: CASSPRTGVEQYF
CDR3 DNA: TGTGCCAGCAGTCCCCGGACAGGGGTCGAGCAGTACTTC

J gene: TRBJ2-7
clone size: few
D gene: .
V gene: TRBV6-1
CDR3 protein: CASRRDSAQTPTYEQYF
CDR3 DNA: TGTGCCAGCAGACGGGACTCCGCGCAGACTCCTACCTACGAGCAGTACTTC

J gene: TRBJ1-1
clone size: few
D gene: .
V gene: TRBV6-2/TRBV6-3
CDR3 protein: CASSYVTGLNTEAFF
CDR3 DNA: TGTGCCAGCAGTTACGTCACAGGGTTGAACACTGAAGCTTTCTTT

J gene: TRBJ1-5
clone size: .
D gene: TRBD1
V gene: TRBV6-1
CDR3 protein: CASSSRGTGVNQPQHF
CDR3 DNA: TGTGCCAGCAGTAGCCGTGGGACAGGGGTCAATCAGCCCCAGCATTTT

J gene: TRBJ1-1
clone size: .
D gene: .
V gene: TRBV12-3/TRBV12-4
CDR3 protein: CASSFQGLPMNTEAFF
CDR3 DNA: TGTGCCAGCAGTTTCCAGGGGCTCCCTATGAACACTGAAGCTTTCTTT

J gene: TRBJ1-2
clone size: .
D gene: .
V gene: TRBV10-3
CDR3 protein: CAISERGTVNYGYTF
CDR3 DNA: TGTGCCATCAGTGAACGGGGGACTGTTAACTATGGCTACACCTTC

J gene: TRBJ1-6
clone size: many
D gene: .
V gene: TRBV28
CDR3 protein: CASSFVGHLNSPLHF
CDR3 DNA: TGTGCCAGCAGTTTTGTGGGACACCTGAATTCACCCCTCCACTTT

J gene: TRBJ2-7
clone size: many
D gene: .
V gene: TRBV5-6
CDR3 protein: CASSLGGVSFEQYF
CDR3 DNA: TGTGCCAGCAGCTTGGGGGGAGTGTCCTTCGAGCAGTACTTC

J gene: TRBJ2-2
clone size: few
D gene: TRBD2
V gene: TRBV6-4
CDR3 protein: CASRASGLAGGYTGELFF
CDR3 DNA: TGTGCCAGCAGAGCCTCCGGACTAGCGGGAGGTTACACCGGGGAGCTGTTTTTT

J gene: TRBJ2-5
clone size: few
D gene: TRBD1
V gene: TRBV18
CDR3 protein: CASSLTRTGDTETQYF
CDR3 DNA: TGTGCCAGCTCACTCACCCGGACAGGCGATACAGAGACCCAGTACTTC

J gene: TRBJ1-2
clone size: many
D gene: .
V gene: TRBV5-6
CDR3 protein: CASSLRTWGFDGYTF
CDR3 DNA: TGTGCCAGCAGCCTCAGGACCTGGGGTTTCGACGGCTACACCTTC